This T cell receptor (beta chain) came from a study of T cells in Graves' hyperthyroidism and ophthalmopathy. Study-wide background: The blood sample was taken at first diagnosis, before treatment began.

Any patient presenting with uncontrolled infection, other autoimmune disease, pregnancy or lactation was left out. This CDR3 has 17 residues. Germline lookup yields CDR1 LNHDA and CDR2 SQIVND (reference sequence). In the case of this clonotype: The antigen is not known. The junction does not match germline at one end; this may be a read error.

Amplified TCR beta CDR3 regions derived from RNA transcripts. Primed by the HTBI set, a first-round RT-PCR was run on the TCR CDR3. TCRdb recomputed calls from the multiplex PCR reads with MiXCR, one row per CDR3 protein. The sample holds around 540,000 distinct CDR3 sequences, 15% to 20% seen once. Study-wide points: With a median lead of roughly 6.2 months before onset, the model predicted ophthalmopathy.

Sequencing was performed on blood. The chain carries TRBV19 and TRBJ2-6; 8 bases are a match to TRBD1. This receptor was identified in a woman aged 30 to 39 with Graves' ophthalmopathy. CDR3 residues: CASFKTGVSSGANALTF. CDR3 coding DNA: TGTGCCAGTTTTAAGACAGGGGTTAGCTCTGGGGCCAACGCCCTGACTTTC. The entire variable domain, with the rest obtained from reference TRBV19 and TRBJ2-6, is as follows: DGGITQSPKYLFRKEGQNVTLSCEQNLNHDAMYWYRQDPGQGLRLIYYSQIVNDFQKGDIAEGYSVSREKKESFPLTVTSAQKNPTAFYLCASFKTGVSSGANALTFGAGSRLTVL.